A selection of T cell receptor beta chains follows, all from one sample in a study of CD8 T cells in Susac syndrome. TCRdb recomputed calls from the immunoSEQ multiplex PCR reads with MiXCR, one row per CDR3 protein. The repertoire holds around 130,000 distinct CDR3 sequences, with roughly 94% as singletons. The sequenced sample consisted of CD8+ T cells from PBMCs. These receptors were obtained from a human donor with Susac syndrome. Both conserved end residues are part of each CDR3. The D gene is left open where the match is weak. A row's size may be missing; if present it is once, few, many or a size class.

v_gene: TRBV4-1
j_gene: TRBJ1-3
d_gene: TRBD1
abundance: -
CDR3nt: TGCGCCAGCAGCCAAGTGACAGGGGGCCGCTCTGGAAACACCATATATTTT
CDR3aa: CASSQVTGGRSGNTIYF

v_gene: TRBV7-9
j_gene: TRBJ2-1
d_gene: TRBD1
abundance: few
CDR3nt: TGTGCCAGCAGCTGGGACAGGGGCAATGAGCAGTTCTTC
CDR3aa: CASSWDRGNEQFF

v_gene: TRBV25-1
j_gene: TRBJ1-1
d_gene: -
abundance: -
CDR3nt: TGTGCCAGCAGTCCGGGGCTCACTGAAGCTTTCTTT
CDR3aa: CASSPGLTEAFF

v_gene: TRBV5-5
j_gene: TRBJ2-7
d_gene: TRBD1
abundance: -
CDR3nt: TGTGCCAGCAGCAGAGGGACAGCATACTACGAGCAGTACTTC
CDR3aa: CASSRGTAYYEQYF

v_gene: TRBV20-1
j_gene: TRBJ2-1
d_gene: TRBD1
abundance: -
CDR3nt: TGCAGTGCTGAGGGACCCGGACAGGTTGAGTCTTGGCAGTTCTTC
CDR3aa: CSAEGPGQVESWQFF

v_gene: TRBV2
j_gene: TRBJ1-1
d_gene: -
abundance: once
CDR3nt: TGTGCCAGCAGTTTCTCCAGGGTGAATGAAGCTTTCTTT
CDR3aa: CASSFSRVNEAFF

v_gene: TRBV15
j_gene: TRBJ2-6
d_gene: -
abundance: -
CDR3nt: TGTGCCACCAGCACAGGGGCTGGGGCCAACGTCCTGACTTTC
CDR3aa: CATSTGAGANVLTF

v_gene: TRBV15
j_gene: TRBJ2-1
d_gene: TRBD1
abundance: -
CDR3nt: TGTGCCACCAGCAGAGATTCAGGGGGTAATGAGCAGTTCTTC
CDR3aa: CATSRDSGGNEQFF

v_gene: TRBV14
j_gene: TRBJ2-3
d_gene: -
abundance: -
CDR3nt: TGTGCCAGCAGTCGACTAGACTTTAGCACAGATACGCAGTATTTT
CDR3aa: CASSRLDFSTDTQYF

v_gene: TRBV6-2/TRBV6-3
j_gene: TRBJ2-1
d_gene: -
abundance: -
CDR3nt: TGTGCCAGCAGTCCTTCCTATCCGCAGTTCTTC
CDR3aa: CASSPSYPQFF

v_gene: TRBV29-1
j_gene: TRBJ2-1
d_gene: -
abundance: -
CDR3nt: TGCAGCGGGACAGAGATCTCCTACAATGAGCAGTTCTTC
CDR3aa: CSGTEISYNEQFF

v_gene: TRBV9
j_gene: TRBJ2-2
d_gene: -
abundance: -
CDR3nt: TGTGCCAGCAGCGACGGAGACACCGGGGAGCTGTTTTTT
CDR3aa: CASSDGDTGELFF

v_gene: TRBV5-1
j_gene: TRBJ1-2
d_gene: -
abundance: few
CDR3nt: TGCGCCAGCAGCTTGGAATGGGGTGGGCAACCTTCTAACTATGGCTACACCTTC
CDR3aa: CASSLEWGGQPSNYGYTF

v_gene: TRBV15
j_gene: TRBJ2-3
d_gene: -
abundance: -
CDR3nt: TGTGCCACCAGCAGCGGGAAGGGGACGGATACGCAGTATTTT
CDR3aa: CATSSGKGTDTQYF

v_gene: TRBV13
j_gene: TRBJ1-2
d_gene: TRBD1
abundance: -
CDR3nt: TGTGCCAGCAGCTCTTGGGAGGGGGCGCCCCACTATGGCTACACCTTC
CDR3aa: CASSSWEGAPHYGYTF

v_gene: TRBV3-1
j_gene: TRBJ2-5
d_gene: -
abundance: -
CDR3nt: TGTGCCAGCAGCCAAGAAGCGGCAGCGTACCAAGAGACCCAGTACTTC
CDR3aa: CASSQEAAAYQETQYF

v_gene: TRBV3-1
j_gene: TRBJ1-1
d_gene: -
abundance: -
CDR3nt: TGTGCCAGCAGCCACGGTTGGGGCCGGACTGAAGCTTTCTTT
CDR3aa: CASSHGWGRTEAFF

v_gene: TRBV5-6
j_gene: TRBJ2-7
d_gene: TRBD1
abundance: -
CDR3nt: TGTGCCAGCAGCTCCGGACAGGATATCTACGAGCAGTACTTC
CDR3aa: CASSSGQDIYEQYF

v_gene: TRBV5-1
j_gene: TRBJ1-1
d_gene: TRBD1
abundance: -
CDR3nt: TGCGCCAGCAGCTCGACAGGGGTGAACACTGAAGCTTTCTTT
CDR3aa: CASSSTGVNTEAFF

v_gene: TRBV9
j_gene: TRBJ2-1
d_gene: -
abundance: -
CDR3nt: TGTGCCAGCAGCCCCCTCCGGGCCACAGCTGGCAATGAGCAGTTCTTC
CDR3aa: CASSPLRATAGNEQFF

v_gene: TRBV24-1
j_gene: TRBJ2-7
d_gene: TRBD1
abundance: -
CDR3nt: TGTGCCACCAGTACAGGGGAGTACCCCTACGAGCAGTACTTC
CDR3aa: CATSTGEYPYEQYF

v_gene: TRBV4-3
j_gene: TRBJ1-2
d_gene: -
abundance: -
CDR3nt: TGCGCCAGCAGCCAAGATGATAGTCATGGCTACACCTTC
CDR3aa: CASSQDDSHGYTF

v_gene: TRBV7-9
j_gene: TRBJ1-1
d_gene: TRBD1
abundance: -
CDR3nt: TGTGCCAGCAGCTACACAGGGGCGGCCACTGAAGCTTTCTTT
CDR3aa: CASSYTGAATEAFF

v_gene: TRBV29-1
j_gene: TRBJ2-1
d_gene: TRBD2
abundance: -
CDR3nt: TGCAGCGTTGAAGCGGGGGGCTACAATGAGCAGTTCTTC
CDR3aa: CSVEAGGYNEQFF

v_gene: TRBV7-9
j_gene: TRBJ1-1
d_gene: -
abundance: -
CDR3nt: TGTGCCAGCAGCTCGTATACGTCTGAAGCTTTCTTT
CDR3aa: CASSSYTSEAFF

v_gene: TRBV19
j_gene: TRBJ2-1
d_gene: TRBD2
abundance: -
CDR3nt: TGTGCCAGTAGTGACTGGCTAGCGGGGGGGCCGGGGGATGAGCAGTTCTTC
CDR3aa: CASSDWLAGGPGDEQFF

v_gene: TRBV5-1
j_gene: TRBJ2-1
d_gene: -
abundance: -
CDR3nt: TGCGCCAGCAGCTCCTCGTTCGCTGGTTTCAATGAGCAGTTCTTC
CDR3aa: CASSSSFAGFNEQFF

v_gene: TRBV30
j_gene: TRBJ2-5
d_gene: TRBD2
abundance: -
CDR3nt: TGTGCCTGGGGCCCCGGGACTAGCGGCGAGACCCAGTACTTC
CDR3aa: CAWGPGTSGETQYF

v_gene: TRBV29-1
j_gene: TRBJ2-1
d_gene: -
abundance: -
CDR3nt: TGCAGCGTTGAAGATCCCTTTCAGGGGTACAATGAGCAGTTCTTC
CDR3aa: CSVEDPFQGYNEQFF

v_gene: TRBV19
j_gene: TRBJ1-1
d_gene: -
abundance: -
CDR3nt: TGTGCCACCAAATTGGGGGAGGGTGGAACTGAAGCTTTCTTT
CDR3aa: CATKLGEGGTEAFF

v_gene: TRBV5-6
j_gene: TRBJ2-5
d_gene: -
abundance: -
CDR3nt: TGTGCCAGCAGTTCCGGGTCCATAACGGAGACCCAGTACTTC
CDR3aa: CASSSGSITETQYF

v_gene: TRBV24-1
j_gene: TRBJ2-1
d_gene: TRBD1
abundance: -
CDR3nt: TGTGCCACCAGTGAGACAGGGTTGAATGAGCAGTTCTTC
CDR3aa: CATSETGLNEQFF

v_gene: TRBV29-1
j_gene: TRBJ1-2
d_gene: -
abundance: -
CDR3nt: TGCAGCGTTGAACCTCGGGGGCAGCTCGACGGCTACACCTTC
CDR3aa: CSVEPRGQLDGYTF

v_gene: TRBV6-6
j_gene: TRBJ1-5
d_gene: -
abundance: -
CDR3nt: TGTGCCAGTGAGGACTACAATCAGCCCCAGCATTTT
CDR3aa: CASEDYNQPQHF

v_gene: TRBV19
j_gene: TRBJ1-1
d_gene: -
abundance: once
CDR3nt: TGTGCCAGTAGTACTACTATTATGGGCGGAGGGAACACTGAAGCTTTCTTT
CDR3aa: CASSTTIMGGGNTEAFF

v_gene: TRBV13
j_gene: TRBJ2-1
d_gene: TRBD1
abundance: -
CDR3nt: TGTGCCAGCAGCCCTCGGGACAGGGTGGGGAATGAGCAGTTCTTC
CDR3aa: CASSPRDRVGNEQFF

v_gene: TRBV7-2
j_gene: TRBJ2-4
d_gene: TRBD2
abundance: -
CDR3nt: TGTGCCAGCAGCTTAAGGGAGACTAGCGGGGACATTCAGTACTTC
CDR3aa: CASSLRETSGDIQYF

v_gene: TRBV29-1
j_gene: TRBJ1-3
d_gene: TRBD1
abundance: -
CDR3nt: TGCAGCGCGACAGGGGCAGGAAACACCATATATTTT
CDR3aa: CSATGAGNTIYF

v_gene: TRBV27
j_gene: TRBJ2-7
d_gene: -
abundance: -
CDR3nt: TGTGCCAGCAGTTCCGCCTTGACTAGCTACGAGCAGTACTTC
CDR3aa: CASSSALTSYEQYF

v_gene: TRBV20-1
j_gene: TRBJ2-7
d_gene: -
abundance: once
CDR3nt: TGCAGTGCTAGCGGGGGCCTCTCCTACGAGCAGTACTTC
CDR3aa: CSASGGLSYEQYF

v_gene: TRBV20-1
j_gene: TRBJ2-2
d_gene: TRBD1
abundance: -
CDR3nt: TGCAGTGTTCATAGAGGGACAGCGGATGTCGGGGAGCTGTTTTTT
CDR3aa: CSVHRGTADVGELFF

v_gene: TRBV12-5
j_gene: TRBJ1-5
d_gene: -
abundance: -
CDR3nt: TGTGCTAGTGGTTTGAATTCAAGAGATCAGCCCCAGCATTTT
CDR3aa: CASGLNSRDQPQHF

v_gene: TRBV7-7
j_gene: TRBJ2-5
d_gene: -
abundance: -
CDR3nt: TGTGCTAGCAGCTTCGCCAGACTAGAGACCCAGTACTTC
CDR3aa: CASSFARLETQYF

v_gene: TRBV6-9
j_gene: TRBJ2-7
d_gene: -
abundance: -
CDR3nt: TGTGCCAGTGAACCGGGCCCCCAGGGGTTTTACTTC
CDR3aa: CASEPGPQGFYF

v_gene: TRBV20-1
j_gene: TRBJ1-3
d_gene: -
abundance: -
CDR3nt: TGCAGTGCTAGATCGGACTCTGGAAACACCATATATTTT
CDR3aa: CSARSDSGNTIYF

v_gene: TRBV20-1
j_gene: TRBJ2-7
d_gene: -
abundance: once
CDR3nt: TGCAGTGCTAGAACAGCAACCTACGAGCAGTACTTC
CDR3aa: CSARTATYEQYF

v_gene: TRBV12-3/TRBV12-4
j_gene: TRBJ1-6
d_gene: -
abundance: -
CDR3nt: TGTGCCAGCAGTTTAGGGTTGGGGGGCGTTAATTCACCCCTCCACTTT
CDR3aa: CASSLGLGGVNSPLHF

v_gene: TRBV9
j_gene: TRBJ2-7
d_gene: -
abundance: -
CDR3nt: TGTGCCAGCAGCGTAAGGGGGAACTCCTACGAGCAGTACTTC
CDR3aa: CASSVRGNSYEQYF

v_gene: TRBV4-1
j_gene: TRBJ1-2
d_gene: TRBD1
abundance: -
CDR3nt: TGCGCCAGCAGCCAAGCGGGACAGCTTAGGCCTGGCTACACCTTC
CDR3aa: CASSQAGQLRPGYTF

v_gene: TRBV20-1
j_gene: TRBJ1-4
d_gene: -
abundance: -
CDR3nt: TGCAGTGCTAGGACCGTGGGAAGGGGTAATGAAAAACTGTTTTTT
CDR3aa: CSARTVGRGNEKLFF

v_gene: TRBV6-5
j_gene: TRBJ1-1
d_gene: -
abundance: -
CDR3nt: TGTGCCAGCAGTTACTCGGGACCGGGGTCTGAAGCTTTCTTT
CDR3aa: CASSYSGPGSEAFF

v_gene: TRBV7-9
j_gene: TRBJ2-3
d_gene: TRBD2
abundance: -
CDR3nt: TGTGCCAGCAGCCTTAGCGGGGGGGCCCCAGATACGCAGTATTTT
CDR3aa: CASSLSGGAPDTQYF

v_gene: TRBV5-1
j_gene: TRBJ1-4
d_gene: -
abundance: -
CDR3nt: TGCGCCAGCAGCTTGCTAACTAATGAAAAACTGTTTTTT
CDR3aa: CASSLLTNEKLFF

v_gene: TRBV27
j_gene: TRBJ1-1
d_gene: TRBD1
abundance: -
CDR3nt: TGTGCCAGCAGTTTTCGACAGGGGGACACTGAAGCTTTCTTT
CDR3aa: CASSFRQGDTEAFF

v_gene: TRBV24-1
j_gene: TRBJ2-1
d_gene: TRBD2
abundance: -
CDR3nt: TGTGCCACCAGTGATCCAGCGGGGGGCCGCGGGGATGAGCAGTTCTTC
CDR3aa: CATSDPAGGRGDEQFF

v_gene: TRBV29-1
j_gene: TRBJ2-1
d_gene: -
abundance: -
CDR3nt: TGCAGCTCCACCGGCGGGGGCCAAAATGAGCAGTTCTTC
CDR3aa: CSSTGGGQNEQFF

v_gene: TRBV6-5
j_gene: TRBJ1-2
d_gene: -
abundance: -
CDR3nt: TGTGCCAGCAGTTACGCAGAGGCCGCTGGCTACACCTTC
CDR3aa: CASSYAEAAGYTF

v_gene: TRBV20-1
j_gene: TRBJ2-7
d_gene: TRBD1
abundance: once
CDR3nt: TGCAGTGCTATTACCCTGGGGGACAGACCCTACGAGCAGTACTTC
CDR3aa: CSAITLGDRPYEQYF

v_gene: TRBV12-3/TRBV12-4
j_gene: TRBJ2-1
d_gene: TRBD1
abundance: few
CDR3nt: TGTGCCAGCAGTCCAGGGGGCGATGAGCAGTTCTTC
CDR3aa: CASSPGGDEQFF

v_gene: TRBV30
j_gene: TRBJ1-1
d_gene: TRBD1
abundance: -
CDR3nt: TGTGCCTGGACTAAAAAGGAGTACAGGGGGCCCAACACTGAAGCTTTCTTT
CDR3aa: CAWTKKEYRGPNTEAFF